A single sample is the source of the 7 T cell receptor beta chains below, sequenced in a study of cytomegalovirus exposure and HLA in healthy donors. The protocol was immunoSEQ multiplex PCR, while the TCRdb copy is restricted to in-frame clones and leaves out a portion. Of fewer than 400,000 clones in the sample, approximately 90% were seen once. Material: PBMCs. The source is a woman under 30 in good health and CMV-seronegative.

A word on this clone: An end of the junction does not agree with germline; a read error may underlie this. CDR3 sequence (DNA): TGCGCCAGCAGACAAGCCGCGGGAGGGGAACCAACCACCGGGGAGCTGTTTTTT. This translates into CASRQAAGGEPTTGELFF. This chain connects TRBV4-1 to TRBJ2-2; 9 bases are a match to TRBD2. The CDR3 sequence is 18 residues long. Germline assignment: CDR1 MGHRA and CDR2 YSYEKL.

The V call is TRBV6-6, the J call TRBJ2-7; D not resolved. Germline V CDR1 and CDR2: MNHNY, SVGAGI (reference sequence). CDR3 length equals 13 residues. Trimming took off 0 bases at V and 7 bases at J, with 10 bases between the two ends. This chain's CDR3 is CASSYSPGREQYF. The CDR3 DNA reads as TGTGCCAGCAGTTACTCGCCGGGTCGGGAGCAGTACTTC.

CDR3 protein: CASSVGTQAEGYEQYF. Written as DNA, the CDR3 is TGTGCCAGCAGCGTAGGGACACAGGCTGAAGGCTACGAGCAGTACTTC. This sequence joins TRBV9 and TRBJ2-7; a weak D match, TRBD1 (5 bases). Trimming pared 0 bases from V and 3 bases from J, leaving 16 bases between. There are 16 residues in the CDR3. From germline, CDR1 is SGDLS and CDR2 YYNGEE.

The chain carries TRBV5-5 and TRBJ1-5; D remains unclear. The CDR3 consists of 15 residues. Germline loops: CDR1 SGHKS, CDR2 YYEKEE (reference sequence). V dropped 0 bases and J dropped 1 base, with 8 bases sitting between them. The CDR3 bases are TGTGCCAGCAGCTTGGGACACCTAAGCAATCAGCCCCAGCATTTT. Protein sequence: CASSLGHLSNQPQHF.

This clone came up once. This sequence joins TRBV4-2 and TRBJ2-7; TRBD2 agrees at 9 bases. Trimming removed 3 bases from V and 6 bases from J; junction bases left unmatched: 6. This CDR3 spans 14 amino acids. In germline, CDR1 is LGHNA, CDR2 YNFKEQ. The CDR3 nucleotides read TGTGCCAGCAGCCACGAGCGGGAGGCGGGCGAGCAGTACTTC. Amino acids: CASSHEREAGEQYF.

The chain combines TRBV14 with TRBJ2-1; 8 bases are a match to TRBD2. Germline CDR1 is SGHDN and CDR2 is FVKESK. The CDR3 extends over 20 amino acids. Germline trimming cut 0 bases from V and 0 bases from J; bases unmatched to any gene: 13. The CDR3 coding sequence is TGTGCCAGCAGCCAAGAGGCGTCTGGCGGGAGGCCTAGCTCCTACAATGAGCAGTTCTTC. The encoded protein is CASSQEASGGRPSSYNEQFF.

This clone turned up a few times. This chain joins TRBV27 and TRBJ1-5; a possible D gene is TRBD1 (5 bases). V was pared by 2 bases and J by 4 bases, with 6 bases between. The CDR3 is 13 amino acids. Germline-derived CDR1 and CDR2 are MNHEY and SMNVEV (reference sequence). CDR3 sequence reads: CASSLHRNQPQHF. The CDR3 nucleotides are TGTGCCAGCAGTTTACACAGGAATCAGCCCCAGCATTTT.